This T cell receptor (beta chain) was documented in a study of cytomegalovirus exposure and HLA in healthy donors. Overall study results and limits: One later analysis, an examination of the 100 to 150 validation repertoires, found that first-cohort TCR clusters tended to co-occur in them.

CDR1 MNHEY and CDR2 SMNVEV come from the germline V gene (reference sequence). The length of the CDR3 is 19 residues. J gave up 3 bases and V 4 bases, and 18 bases lay outside the gene matches. Separation from the approximately 660-subject first cohort characterized the roughly 120-subject validation cohort, to which the donors belonged. The protocol was immunoSEQ multiplex PCR, while the TCRdb copy is restricted to in-frame clones and leaves out a portion. The sample shows 130,000 or so clones, 85% to 90% of them seen only once. As concerns this clone: As yet, its antigen is unknown.

The V gene is TRBV27, the J gene TRBJ2-1; 7 bases are a match to TRBD1. Sequencing was performed on PBMCs. The source is a woman under 30 in good health and CMV-seropositive. The CDR3, as DNA: TGTGCCAGCAGTTCCCTCTACACCCAAGGGGGCCTGGGCTACAATGAGCAGTTCTTC. It is translated as CASSSLYTQGGLGYNEQFF.